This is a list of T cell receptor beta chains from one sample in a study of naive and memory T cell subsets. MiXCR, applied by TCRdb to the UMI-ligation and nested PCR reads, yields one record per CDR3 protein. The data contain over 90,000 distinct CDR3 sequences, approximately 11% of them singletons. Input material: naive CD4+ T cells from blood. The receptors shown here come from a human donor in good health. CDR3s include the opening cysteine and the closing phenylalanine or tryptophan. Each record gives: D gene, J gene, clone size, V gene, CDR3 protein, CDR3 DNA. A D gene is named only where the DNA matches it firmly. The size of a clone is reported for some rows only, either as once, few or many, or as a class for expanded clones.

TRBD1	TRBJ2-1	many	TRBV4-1	CASSQVDRGRRNEQFF	TGCGCCAGCAGCCAAGTGGACAGGGGAAGGAGGAATGAGCAGTTCTTC
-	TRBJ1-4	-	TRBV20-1	CSAPQRYATNEKLFF	TGCAGTGCTCCACAGAGATACGCAACTAATGAAAAACTGTTTTTT
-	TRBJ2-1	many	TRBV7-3	CASSLRPYNEQFF	TGTGCCAGCAGCTTAAGGCCCTACAATGAGCAGTTCTTC
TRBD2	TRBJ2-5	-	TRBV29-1	CSVEGLAGETQYF	TGCAGCGTTGAAGGACTAGCTGGCGAGACCCAGTACTTC
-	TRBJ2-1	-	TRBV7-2	CASSLVGGGRMTYNEQFF	TGTGCCAGCAGCTTAGTGGGGGGTGGGCGGATGACGTACAATGAGCAGTTCTTC
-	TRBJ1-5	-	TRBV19	CASSIKPPLDTSNQPQHF	TGTGCCAGTAGTATTAAACCACCTCTGGACACTAGCAATCAGCCCCAGCATTTT
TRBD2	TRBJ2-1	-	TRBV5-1	CASSLAGREVEFF	TGCGCCAGCAGCTTGGCCGGGCGGGAGGTTGAGTTCTTC
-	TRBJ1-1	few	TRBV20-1	CSASNSRNTEAFF	TGCAGTGCTAGTAACTCAAGGAACACTGAAGCTTTCTTT
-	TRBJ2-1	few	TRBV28	CASSFRSASSYNEQFF	TGTGCCAGCAGTTTTCGATCGGCGAGCTCCTACAATGAGCAGTTCTTC
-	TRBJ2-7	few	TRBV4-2	CASSQDLGPYEQYF	TGTGCCAGCAGCCAAGATCTGGGGCCCTACGAGCAGTACTTC
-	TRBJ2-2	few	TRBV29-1	CSVESSPGELFF	TGCAGCGTTGAGTCTAGCCCCGGGGAGCTGTTTTTT
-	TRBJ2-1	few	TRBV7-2	CASSSRGPSYNEQFF	TGTGCCAGCAGCTCTAGGGGTCCCTCCTACAATGAGCAGTTCTTC
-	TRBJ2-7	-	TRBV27	CASSLNPTQQYF	TGTGCCAGCAGTTTGAACCCTACGCAGCAGTACTTC
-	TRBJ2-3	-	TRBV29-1	CSVDLTGQRADTQYF	TGCAGCGTTGATCTTACAGGGCAGAGGGCAGATACGCAGTATTTT
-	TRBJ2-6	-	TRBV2	CASIAGRTSGANVLTF	TGTGCCAGCATTGCCGGGCGCACCTCTGGGGCCAACGTCCTGACTTTC
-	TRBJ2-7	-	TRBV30	CAWSIGGTSTEQYF	TGTGCCTGGAGTATCGGCGGGACCTCTACCGAGCAGTACTTC
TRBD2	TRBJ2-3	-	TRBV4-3	CASSRGGVTDTQYF	TGCGCCAGCAGCCGGGGGGGAGTTACAGATACGCAGTATTTT
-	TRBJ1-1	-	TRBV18	CASSPRGGTEAFF	TGTGCCAGCTCACCCAGGGGCGGCACTGAAGCTTTCTTT
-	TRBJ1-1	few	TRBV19	CASTGGWNTEAFF	TGTGCCAGTACCGGGGGTTGGAACACTGAAGCTTTCTTT
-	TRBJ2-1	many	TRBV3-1	CASSQARARETRYYNEQFF	TGTGCCAGCAGCCAAGCGCGAGCTAGGGAGACCCGATACTACAATGAGCAGTTCTTC
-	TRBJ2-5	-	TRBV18	CASSPREGGLRTQYF	TGTGCCAGCTCACCCCGAGAAGGGGGTCTGCGGACCCAGTACTTC
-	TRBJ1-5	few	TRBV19	CASSTEWGAPQHF	TGTGCCAGTAGTACAGAATGGGGGGCGCCCCAGCATTTT
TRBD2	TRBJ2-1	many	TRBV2	CASSEAGEGPTWLAGGAEQFF	TGTGCCAGCAGTGAAGCGGGTGAGGGACCTACGTGGCTAGCGGGGGGAGCGGAGCAGTTCTTC
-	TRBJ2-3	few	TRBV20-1	CSAPHPQVGPDTQYF	TGCAGTGCGCCCCACCCGCAGGTGGGGCCAGATACGCAGTATTTT
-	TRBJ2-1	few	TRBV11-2	CASSLFPGKQFF	TGTGCCAGCAGCCTATTTCCCGGAAAGCAGTTCTTC
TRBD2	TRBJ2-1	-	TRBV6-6	CASSRGEGNEQFF	TGTGCCAGCAGCCGGGGGGAGGGGAATGAGCAGTTCTTC
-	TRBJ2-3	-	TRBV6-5	CASSRDSLSTDTQYF	TGTGCCAGCAGTCGAGACAGCTTAAGCACAGATACGCAGTATTTT
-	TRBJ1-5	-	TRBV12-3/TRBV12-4	CASSYREIQPQHF	TGTGCCAGCAGTTACAGGGAAATTCAGCCCCAGCATTTT
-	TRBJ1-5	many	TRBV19	CASSSGQINQPQHF	TGTGCCAGTAGTAGCGGACAGATTAATCAGCCCCAGCATTTT
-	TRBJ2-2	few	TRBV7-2	CASSQSGKNTGELFF	TGTGCCAGCAGCCAGAGCGGCAAGAACACCGGGGAGCTGTTTTTT
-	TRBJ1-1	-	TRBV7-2	CASRLETLTEAFF	TGTGCCAGCAGACTCGAGACCCTCACTGAAGCTTTCTTT
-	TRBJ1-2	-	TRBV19	CASLTGRVGYTF	TGTGCCAGCCTTACCGGGCGGGTCGGCTACACCTTC
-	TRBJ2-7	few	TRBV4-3	CASSRVLNPYEQYF	TGCGCCAGCAGCCGCGTCTTAAACCCATACGAGCAGTACTTC
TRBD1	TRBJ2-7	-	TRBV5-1	CASSLGRDGRGEQYF	TGCGCCAGCAGCTTGGGTCGGGACGGCAGGGGGGAGCAGTACTTC
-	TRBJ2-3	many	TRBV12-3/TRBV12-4	CASSFRGSVEDTQYF	TGTGCCAGCAGTTTTCGCGGGTCGGTGGAGGATACGCAGTATTTT
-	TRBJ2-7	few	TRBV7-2	CASSLYSYEQYF	TGTGCCAGCAGCTTATACAGTTACGAGCAGTACTTC
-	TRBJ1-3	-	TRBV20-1	CSARAREPNTIYF	TGCAGTGCTAGAGCCCGGGAGCCAAACACCATATATTTT